Each of the 29 T cell receptor beta chains below was sequenced from the same sample in a study of blood T cell repertoires in COVID-19. The repertoire was sequenced with immunoSEQ multiplex PCR; TCRdb's copy has only in-frame clones and lacks some. Of a few hundred thousand clones listed, 80% to 90% were seen once; the top ten hold 3.5% to 4.5%. Sequences were obtained from PBMCs or T cells enriched from blood (not recorded which). The source of these receptors is a woman aged 30 to 39 who had recovered from COVID-19.

V and J are TRBV5-1 and TRBJ1-1; 10 nucleotides match TRBD1. CDR3 length: 16 residues. J gave up 3 bases and V 2 bases, and 7 bases lay outside the gene matches. The germline gives CDR1 SGHRS, CDR2 YFSETQ. The CDR3 reads CASSLRTGGRHTEAFF. DNA of the CDR3: TGCGCCAGCAGCTTAAGGACAGGGGGGAGACACACTGAAGCTTTCTTT.

The V gene is TRBV30, the J gene TRBJ1-3; 8 bases align to TRBD1. In germline, CDR1 is GTSNPN, CDR2 SVGIG (reference sequence). The CDR3 is 17 amino acids. V lost 2 bases, J lost 4 bases, and 13 bases stayed unmatched. The CDR3 DNA is TGTGCCTGGAGTAGGGGGACAGGTTGGATTTACGGAAACACCATATATTTT. It yields the protein CAWSRGTGWIYGNTIYF.

This clone appeared a single time. The chain carries TRBV12-3 or TRBV12-4 and TRBJ2-5; no clear D gene. The CDR3 spans 11 residues. Between the trimmed V and J ends, which lost 6 bases and 5 bases, there was a span of 7 bases. Here the CDR3 DNA reads TGTGCCAGCAGCATGAGTGAGACCCAGTACTTC. Amino acid sequence: CASSMSETQYF.

The chain carries TRBV5-1 and TRBJ2-2; tentative D call: TRBD1 (7 bases). Between the trimmed V and J ends, which lost 4 bases and 5 bases, there was a span of 15 bases. The V gene's germline CDR1 is SGHRS and CDR2 YFSETQ. The CDR3 extends over 15 amino acids. The CDR3 loop is CASSLSQGGTGELFF. Here the CDR3 DNA reads TGCGCCAGCAGCCTTTCCCAGGGGGGAACCGGGGAGCTGTTTTTT.

The chain joins TRBV28 to TRBJ1-1; TRBD1 matches 8 bases. With V trimmed by 3 bases and J by 2 bases, 11 bases remained unmatched. Germline values: CDR1 MDHEN, CDR2 SYDVKM. The CDR3 contains 17 residues. The CDR3 sequence: CASSFYQGARLNTEAFF. The DNA for the CDR3 is TGTGCCAGCAGTTTTTACCAGGGGGCGCGTTTAAACACTGAAGCTTTCTTT.

The V and J genes are TRBV6-5 and TRBJ2-1; a weak D match, TRBD2 (5 bases). Germline V gives CDR1 MNHEY, CDR2 SVGAGI. The CDR3 sequence is 15 residues long. V shed 0 bases and J shed 8 bases, with 14 bases lying between them. CDR3 residues: CASSYSSDSVDEQFF. The CDR3 DNA follows: TGTGCCAGCAGTTACTCGTCGGATAGCGTCGATGAGCAGTTCTTC.

This rearrangement joins TRBV19 to TRBJ2-7; perhaps TRBD2 as D (5 bases). Germline V gene data show CDR1 as LNHDA and CDR2 as SQIVND (reference sequence). V was cut by 3 bases and J by 7 bases, with 16 bases left in between. The CDR3 consists of 14 residues. CDR3 nucleotides: TGTGCCAGTAGTATGTCTTGGGGTCCGGGGGAGCAGTACTTC. It is translated as CASSMSWGPGEQYF.

The genes are TRBV7-2 and TRBJ2-3; perhaps TRBD2 as D (6 bases). CDR3 length: 16 residues. Germline CDR1 reads SGHTA; CDR2 reads FQGNSA. Trimming took 5 bases from V and 1 from J, leaving 16 bases between them. CDR3 bases: TGTGCCAGCAGCCTTACTAGCTCTCTTGGCACAGATACGCAGTATTTT. Translation gives CASSLTSSLGTDTQYF.

The CDR3 sequence: CASSLAGVETQYF. CDR3 DNA sequence: TGTGCCAGCAGCTTGGCAGGGGTAGAGACCCAGTACTTC. J is TRBJ2-5 and V is TRBV11-1, with D perhaps matching TRBD1 (6 bases). The V gene's germline CDR1 is SGHAT and CDR2 FQDESV (reference sequence). V was pared by 3 bases and J by 4 bases, with 9 bases between. This CDR3 comprises 13 residues.

The chain is built from TRBV18 and TRBJ2-1; 9 bases agree with TRBD1. This CDR3 spans 15 amino acids. Germline assignment: CDR1 KGHSH and CDR2 LQKENI. J gave up 6 bases and V 5 bases, and 8 bases lay outside the gene matches. CDR3 in amino acids: CASSGMETGGNEQFF. DNA for the CDR3: TGTGCCAGCTCAGGGATGGAGACAGGGGGCAATGAGCAGTTCTTC. Combining the CDR3 with reference TRBV18 and TRBJ2-1 gives the whole variable domain NAGVMQNPRHLVRRRGQEARLRCSPMKGHSHVYWYRQLPEEGLKFMVYLQKENIIDESGMPKERFSAEFPKEGPSILRIQQVVRGDSAAYFCASSGMETGGNEQFFGPGTRLTVL.

The chain carries TRBV25-1 and TRBJ1-5; D is ambiguous. The CDR3 sequence is 12 residues long. The V gene's germline CDR1 is MGHDK and CDR2 SYGVNS. V lost 2 bases and J 5 bases, leaving 4 bases between the germline ends. For the CDR3, the DNA is TGTGCCAGCAGTGAAGAGGATCAGCCCCAGCATTTT. The encoded protein is CASSEEDQPQHF.

There are many counts of this clone. V and J are TRBV6-4 and TRBJ2-3, with TRBD2 matching 14 bases. Germline V gene data show CDR1 as MRHNA and CDR2 as SNTAGT. V lost 2 bases, J lost 3 bases, and 1 base stayed unmatched. CDR3 size: 16 residues. Written as DNA, the CDR3 is TGTGCCAGCAGTGACGGGACTAGCGGGAGTACAGATACGCAGTATTTT. Amino acid sequence: CASSDGTSGSTDTQYF.

This rearrangement joins TRBV21-1 to TRBJ2-7; the table gives TRBD1 as D, unverified against the DNA. TRBV21-1 counts as a pseudogene. This CDR3 region has 19 residues. This CDR3 reads CASSQAGTGVPRRSYEQYF. The CDR3 coding sequence is TGTGCCAGCAGCCAGGCCGGGACAGGGGTCCCCCGCCGCTCCTACGAGCAGTACTTC.

The chain uses TRBV15 and TRBJ1-2; TRBD1 is a possible D gene (5 bases). Germline V gene data show CDR1 as LNHNV and CDR2 as YYDKDF (reference sequence). Trimming shortened V by 0 bases and J by 1 base, and 6 bases separated the two germline ends. This CDR3 comprises 14 residues. CDR3 region: CATSRDGGNYGYTF. The CDR3 region has the DNA TGTGCCACCAGCAGAGACGGGGGTAACTATGGCTACACCTTC.

The rearrangement joins TRBV20-1 to TRBJ2-2; 7 positions agree with TRBD2. This CDR3 has 14 residues. V trimming: 3 bases; J trimming: 4 bases; junction bases outside the gene matches: 5. Germline loops: CDR1 DFQATT, CDR2 SNEGSKA (reference sequence). The CDR3 is CSASSWGGTGELFF. CDR3 in DNA: TGCAGTGCTAGTAGCTGGGGGGGCACCGGGGAGCTGTTTTTT.

This chain connects TRBV12-3 or TRBV12-4 to TRBJ2-1; tentative D call: TRBD2 (6 bases). V was cut by 8 bases and J by 10 bases, with 15 bases left in between. This CDR3 is built from 12 residues. DNA for the CDR3: TGTGCCAGCGGGCCGCGGGGCCTGGAGCAGTTCTTC. It specifies CASGPRGLEQFF.

The V gene is TRBV18, the J gene TRBJ2-3; D not resolved. V shed 3 bases and J shed 0 bases, with 10 bases lying between them. The germline V gene encodes CDR1 KGHSH and CDR2 LQKENI. This CDR3 contains 15 residues. The CDR3 region has the DNA TGTGCCAGCTCACCCGTCTCGCGGAGCACAGATACGCAGTATTTT. Translating gives CASSPVSRSTDTQYF. Filled out from reference TRBV18 and TRBJ2-3, the complete variable domain reads NAGVMQNPRHLVRRRGQEARLRCSPMKGHSHVYWYRQLPEEGLKFMVYLQKENIIDESGMPKERFSAEFPKEGPSILRIQQVVRGDSAAYFCASSPVSRSTDTQYFGPGTRLTVL.

The chain joins TRBV2 to TRBJ1-6, with no clear D. The CDR3 contains 12 residues. CDR1 and CDR2 (germline): SNHLY, FYNNEI. The ends were cut back, 5 bases at V and 7 bases at J, with 6 bases in the middle. CDR3 sequence (DNA): TGTGCCAGCAGTCTACAGAATTCACCCCTCCACTTT. It translates to CASSLQNSPLHF.

This chain joins TRBV9 and TRBJ2-1; 9 positions match TRBD1. The CDR3 spans 19 residues. The V gene end was trimmed by 0 bases and the J gene end by 3 bases; junction bases not matched to a gene: 13. CDR1 is SGDLS, CDR2 YYNGEE, per germline. The chain's CDR3 is CASSVGVWGGTGHYNEQFF. CDR3 DNA sequence: TGTGCCAGCAGCGTAGGGGTATGGGGAGGGACAGGGCACTACAATGAGCAGTTCTTC.

In its sample, this clone was seen once. This rearrangement joins TRBV2 to TRBJ1-2, with D possibly matching TRBD1 (6 bases). Germline CDR1 and CDR2: SNHLY and FYNNEI. V lost 7 bases and J 3 bases, leaving 18 bases between the germline ends. The CDR3 runs to 15 residues. The CDR3 coding sequence is TGTGCCAGCACCCCCACTGGGGGCGCCGACTATGGCTACACCTTC. Translation: CASTPTGGADYGYTF.

The chain has TRBV29-1 and TRBJ1-2, with TRBD1 matching 8 bases. V shed 4 bases, J shed 5 bases, and the junction held 12 bases outside the gene matches. Per the germline V gene, CDR1 is SQVTM and CDR2 is ANQGSEA. The CDR3 has 15 amino acids. The CDR3 spells CSVGTGTYRGYGYTF. The CDR3, as DNA: TGCAGCGTTGGAACTGGGACCTACAGGGGGTATGGCTACACCTTC.

This clone has only one observation. This chain connects TRBV5-1 to TRBJ2-7; weak D call: TRBD1 (5 bases). Germline V gives CDR1 SGHRS, CDR2 YFSETQ. This CDR3 spans 13 amino acids. The V gene lost 0 bases and the J gene lost 3 bases, with 7 bases spanning the gap. The chain's CDR3 is CASSLVRGYEQYF. Written as DNA, the CDR3 is TGCGCCAGCAGCTTGGTAAGGGGCTACGAGCAGTACTTC.

There are a few counts of this clone. This chain joins TRBV7-2 and TRBJ2-3, with D maybe TRBD1 (6 bases). Germline V gene data show CDR1 as SGHTA and CDR2 as FQGNSA. CDR3 length equals 16 residues. Trimming pared 1 base from V and 0 bases from J, leaving 11 bases between. This chain's CDR3 is CASSLVGGSSTDTQYF. The CDR3 DNA is TGTGCCAGCAGCTTAGTAGGGGGATCTAGCACAGATACGCAGTATTTT.

The chain links TRBV7-4 to TRBJ2-1, with TRBD1 matching over 10 bases. V lost 1 base, J lost 6 bases, and 9 bases stayed unmatched. Germline V CDR1 and CDR2: SGHVT, SQSDAQ. CDR3 length: 17 residues. CDR3 protein: CASSLEGGQGWINEQFF. For the CDR3, the DNA is TGTGCCAGCAGCTTAGAAGGGGGACAGGGGTGGATCAATGAGCAGTTCTTC.

V and J are TRBV5-1 and TRBJ2-1; no reliable D call. CDR1 SGHRS and CDR2 YFSETQ come from the germline V gene. V was pared by 5 bases and J by 10 bases, with 10 bases between. There are 11 residues in the CDR3. In nucleotides, the CDR3 is TGCGCCAGCAGAAATCCAGGAGAGCAGTTCTTC. As protein: CASRNPGEQFF. Complete variable domain (other parts from reference TRBV5-1 and TRBJ2-1): KAGVTQTPRYLIKTRGQQVTLSCSPISGHRSVSWYQQTPGQGLQFLFEYFSETQRNKGNFPGRFSGRQFSNSRSEMNVSTLELGDSALYLCASRNPGEQFFGPGTRLTVL.

The CDR3 DNA is TGTGCCATCAGCACGACAGGGAGCCCCTCCTACGAGCAGTACTTC. It yields the protein CAISTTGSPSYEQYF. This chain connects TRBV10-3 to TRBJ2-7, with 7 bases fitting TRBD1. Germline CDR1 is ENHRY and CDR2 is SYGVKD. The J segment lost 0 bases and the V segment lost 6 bases, leaving 8 bases of the junction unmatched. The CDR3 contains 15 residues.

The J gene is TRBJ2-5, the V gene TRBV4-2; D perhaps matches TRBD2 (6 bases). V was pared by 1 base and J by 4 bases, with 19 bases between. The CDR3 loop spans 17 amino acids. Germline V gives CDR1 LGHNA, CDR2 YNFKEQ. CDR3 region: CASSQAGWEATRETQYF. DNA for the CDR3: TGTGCCAGCAGCCAAGCTGGGTGGGAGGCCACTCGAGAGACCCAGTACTTC.

V usage is TRBV28 and J usage is TRBJ1-5; a weak D match, TRBD1 (6 bases). The CDR3 is made up of 12 amino acids. V was cut by 10 bases and J by 4 bases, with 11 bases left in between. Germline V lookup: CDR1 MDHEN, CDR2 SYDVKM. This CDR3 reads CATITGNQPQHF. For the CDR3, the DNA is TGTGCCACCATTACAGGGAATCAGCCCCAGCATTTT.

The rearrangement links TRBV5-1 to TRBJ1-5; possibly TRBD1 for D (5 bases). The germline CDR1 and CDR2 sequences are SGHRS and YFSETQ. CDR3 size: 19 residues. The V end was cut by 0 bases, the J end by 5 bases, with 24 bases between. The CDR3 bases are TGCGCCAGCAGCTTGGCTCGTGTAGGACTAAGAGGGGTACATCAGCCCCAGCATTTT. Translating it yields CASSLARVGLRGVHQPQHF.